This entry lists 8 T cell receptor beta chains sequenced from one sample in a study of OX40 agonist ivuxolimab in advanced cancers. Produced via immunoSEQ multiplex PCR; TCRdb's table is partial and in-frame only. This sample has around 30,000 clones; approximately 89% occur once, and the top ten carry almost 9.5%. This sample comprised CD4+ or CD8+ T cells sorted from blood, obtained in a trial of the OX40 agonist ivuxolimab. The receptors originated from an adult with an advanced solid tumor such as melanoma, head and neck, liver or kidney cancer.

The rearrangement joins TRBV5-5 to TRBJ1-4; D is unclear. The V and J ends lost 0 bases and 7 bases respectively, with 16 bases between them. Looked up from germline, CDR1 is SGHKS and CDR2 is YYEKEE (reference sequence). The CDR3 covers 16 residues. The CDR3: CASSLALREGVEKLFF. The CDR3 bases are TGTGCCAGCAGCTTGGCGTTAAGAGAAGGAGTTGAAAAACTGTTTTTT.

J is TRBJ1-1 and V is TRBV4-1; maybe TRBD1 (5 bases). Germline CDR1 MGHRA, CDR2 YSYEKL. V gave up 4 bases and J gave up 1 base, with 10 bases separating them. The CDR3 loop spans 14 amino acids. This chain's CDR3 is CASSPTATNTEAFF. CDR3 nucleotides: TGCGCCAGCAGCCCGACAGCAACGAACACTGAAGCTTTCTTT.

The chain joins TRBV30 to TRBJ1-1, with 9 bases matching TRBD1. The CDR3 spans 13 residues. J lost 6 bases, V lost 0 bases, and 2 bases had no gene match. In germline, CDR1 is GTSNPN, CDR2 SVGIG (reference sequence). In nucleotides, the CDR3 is TGTGCCTGGAGTGTAACAGGGGGCGCTGAAGCTTTCTTT. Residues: CAWSVTGGAEAFF. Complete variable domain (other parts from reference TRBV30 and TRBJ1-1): SQTIHQWPATLVQPVGSPLSLECTVEGTSNPNLYWYRQAAGRGLQLLFYSVGIGQISSEVPQNLSASRPQDRQFILSSKKLLLSDSGFYLCAWSVTGGAEAFFGQGTRLTVV.

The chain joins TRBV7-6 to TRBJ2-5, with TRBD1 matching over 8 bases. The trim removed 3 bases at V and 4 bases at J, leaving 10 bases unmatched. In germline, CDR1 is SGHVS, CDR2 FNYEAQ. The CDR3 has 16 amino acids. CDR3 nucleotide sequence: TGTGCCAGCAGCTTTCATAACCGACAGGGGTTAGAGACCCAGTACTTC. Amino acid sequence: CASSFHNRQGLETQYF.

The CDR3 DNA follows: TGCGCCAGCAGTCAACGCCACGACACCTATGGCTACACCTTC. Residues: CASSQRHDTYGYTF. J is TRBJ1-2 and V is TRBV23-1; D unresolved. TRBV23-1 falls under the ORF class, with uncertain function. This CDR3 is built from 14 residues. V shed 2 bases and J shed 4 bases, with 11 bases lying between them.

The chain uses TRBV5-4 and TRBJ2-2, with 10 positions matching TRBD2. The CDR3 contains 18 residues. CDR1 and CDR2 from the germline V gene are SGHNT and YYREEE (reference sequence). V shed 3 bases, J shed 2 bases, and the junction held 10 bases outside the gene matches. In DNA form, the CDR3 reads TGTGCCAGCAGCTCGGGTGCCGGGACTAGCGCTAACACCGGGGAGCTGTTTTTT. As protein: CASSSGAGTSANTGELFF. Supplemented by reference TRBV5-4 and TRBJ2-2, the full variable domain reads ETGVTQSPTHLIKTRGQQVTLRCSSQSGHNTVSWYQQALGQGPQFIFQYYREEENGRGNFPPRFSGLQFPNYSSELNVNALELDDSALYLCASSSGAGTSANTGELFFGEGSRLTVL.

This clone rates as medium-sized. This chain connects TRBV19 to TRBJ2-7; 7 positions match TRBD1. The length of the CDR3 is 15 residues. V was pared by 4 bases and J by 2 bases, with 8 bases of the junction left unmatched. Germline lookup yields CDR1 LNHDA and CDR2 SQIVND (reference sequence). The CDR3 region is CASSRYRGPTYEQYF. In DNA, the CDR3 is TGTGCCAGTAGTAGATACAGGGGACCTACCTACGAGCAGTACTTC.

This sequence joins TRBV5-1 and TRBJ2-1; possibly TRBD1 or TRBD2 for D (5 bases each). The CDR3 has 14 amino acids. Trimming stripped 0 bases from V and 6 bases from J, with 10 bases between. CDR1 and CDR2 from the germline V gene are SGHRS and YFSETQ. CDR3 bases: TGCGCCAGCAGCTTGGGAGGGACGGTCAATGAGCAGTTCTTC. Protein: CASSLGGTVNEQFF.